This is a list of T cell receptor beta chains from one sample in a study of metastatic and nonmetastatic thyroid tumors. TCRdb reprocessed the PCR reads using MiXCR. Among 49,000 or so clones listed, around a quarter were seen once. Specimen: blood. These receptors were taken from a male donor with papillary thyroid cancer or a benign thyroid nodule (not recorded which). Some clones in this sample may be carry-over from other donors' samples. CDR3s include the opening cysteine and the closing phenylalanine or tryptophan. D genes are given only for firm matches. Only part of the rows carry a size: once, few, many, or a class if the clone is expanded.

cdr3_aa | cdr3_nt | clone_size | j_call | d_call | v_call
CASSLSGNHNEQFF | TGTGCCAGCAGCTTATCAGGGAATCACAATGAGCAGTTCTTC | . | TRBJ2-1 | . | TRBV7-3
CASNRVRQPQHF | TGTGCCAGTAACAGGGTCCGGCAGCCCCAGCATTTT | medium-sized | TRBJ1-5 | . | TRBV19
CASSLAITGPNYGYTF | TGCGCCAGCAGCTTGGCCATTACAGGGCCTAACTATGGCTACACCTTC | . | TRBJ1-2 | . | TRBV5-1
CASSISFGQYSNQPQHF | TGTGCCAGTAGTATAAGTTTTGGACAATATAGCAATCAGCCCCAGCATTTT | . | TRBJ1-5 | . | TRBV19
CASSSQGAGTDTQYF | TGTGCCAGCAGTTCACAGGGGGCCGGCACAGATACGCAGTATTTT | . | TRBJ2-3 | TRBD1 | TRBV12-3/TRBV12-4
CASSPLRTGSGNTIYF | TGTGCCAGTAGTCCCCTTCGTACAGGCTCTGGAAACACCATATATTTT | few | TRBJ1-3 | . | TRBV19
CASSYSSRTGVNQPQHF | TGTGCCAGCAGTTACTCGTCCCGGACAGGGGTAAATCAGCCCCAGCATTTT | many | TRBJ1-5 | TRBD1 | TRBV6-5
CASSLPGNTEAFF | TGTGCCAGCAGCTTACCGGGGAACACTGAAGCTTTCTTT | . | TRBJ1-1 | . | TRBV7-2
CASSRSRGYEQYF | TGTGCCAGCTCACGAAGCAGGGGGTACGAGCAGTACTTC | many | TRBJ2-7 | TRBD1 | TRBV18
CAWAPYTEAFF | TGTGCCTGGGCACCCTACACTGAAGCTTTCTTT | . | TRBJ1-1 | . | TRBV30
CASGPDIYEQYF | TGTGCCAGCGGACCGGACATTTACGAGCAGTACTTC | many | TRBJ2-7 | . | TRBV28
CASSLAIGTAQETQYF | TGCGCCAGCAGCTTGGCCATCGGGACAGCACAAGAGACCCAGTACTTC | many | TRBJ2-5 | TRBD1 | TRBV5-1
CASSLLRNTEAFF | TGTGCCAGCAGCTTATTAAGGAACACTGAAGCTTTCTTT | . | TRBJ1-1 | . | TRBV6-5
CASSTGTSGHNEQFF | TGTGCCAGTAGTACAGGGACTAGCGGGCACAATGAGCAGTTCTTC | many | TRBJ2-1 | TRBD2 | TRBV19
CASSFGQGNEQYF | TGTGCCAGCAGCTTCGGACAGGGGAACGAGCAGTACTTC | few | TRBJ2-7 | TRBD1 | TRBV7-9
CASSLEQTSYEQYF | TGTGCCAGCAGCTTAGAGCAGACCTCCTACGAGCAGTACTTC | many | TRBJ2-7 | . | TRBV7-2
CASSLGVGSTDTQYF | TGTGCCAGCAGCTTAGGGGTGGGTAGCACAGATACGCAGTATTTT | many | TRBJ2-3 | . | TRBV7-8
CSAGLPYEQYF | TGCAGCGCCGGACTTCCCTACGAGCAGTACTTC | many | TRBJ2-7 | . | TRBV29-1
CASRRLAVPSSYEQYF | TGTGCCAGCAGGAGACTAGCGGTGCCCAGCTCCTACGAGCAGTACTTC | medium-sized | TRBJ2-7 | TRBD2 | TRBV27
CASSIDRTPLRQYF | TGTGCCAGTAGTATAGACAGGACCCCACTAAGACAGTACTTC | . | TRBJ2-7 | . | TRBV19
CAIRDRILTRGNQPQHF | TGTGCCATACGGGACAGGATTTTAACGAGGGGCAATCAGCCCCAGCATTTT | . | TRBJ1-5 | TRBD1 | TRBV28
CASSLSTVSTGELFF | TGCGCCAGCAGCTTGTCAACAGTCAGCACCGGGGAGCTGTTTTTT | many | TRBJ2-2 | . | TRBV5-1
CASRPGQGSGDEQFF | TGTGCCAGCAGGCCGGGACAGGGGAGCGGGGATGAGCAGTTCTTC | many | TRBJ2-1 | TRBD1 | TRBV2
CASHEQGIDTQYF | TGCGCCAGCCACGAACAGGGAATAGATACGCAGTATTTT | many | TRBJ2-3 | . | TRBV5-1
CASSVLGYNAEAFF | TGTGCCAGCAGTGTCTTGGGGTATAACGCTGAAGCTTTCTTT | once | TRBJ1-1 | . | TRBV5-5
CASGDSLSVQYF | TGTGCCAGCGGGGACAGCCTGTCCGTGCAGTACTTC | . | TRBJ2-7 | . | TRBV10-3
CASSPGVIAGSSYNEQFF | TGTGCCAGCAGCCCAGGTGTGATCGCGGGAAGCTCCTACAATGAGCAGTTCTTC | . | TRBJ2-1 | . | TRBV7-6
CASTLVLKGGNTEAFF | TGTGCCAGCACCTTGGTGTTAAAGGGTGGCAACACTGAAGCTTTCTTT | few | TRBJ1-1 | . | TRBV6-1
CASSWGAGAFF | TGTGCCAGCAGCTGGGGGGCAGGAGCTTTCTTT | many | TRBJ1-1 | . | TRBV7-9
CASTRSLAETQYF | TGTGCCAGCACCAGAAGCCTGGCCGAGACCCAGTACTTC | . | TRBJ2-5 | . | TRBV6-1
CASSRQGQISYEQYF | TGTGCCAGCAGTCGCCAGGGACAAATCTCCTACGAGCAGTACTTC | medium-sized | TRBJ2-7 | . | TRBV12-3/TRBV12-4
CASSSGSLGQYF | TGTGCCAGCAGTTCCGGGTCCCTGGGGCAGTACTTC | many | TRBJ2-7 | . | TRBV6-1
CSARAGREYEQYF | TGCAGTGCTAGAGCGGGTCGGGAGTACGAGCAGTACTTC | many | TRBJ2-7 | . | TRBV20-1
CASSLTRLDGNTIYF | TGTGCCAGCAGCTTGACACGGCTAGATGGAAACACCATATATTTT | many | TRBJ1-3 | . | TRBV11-2
CASSQDTGLQETQYF | TGTGCCAGCAGCCAAGATACGGGATTACAAGAGACCCAGTACTTC | many | TRBJ2-5 | . | TRBV3-1
CASSLVGGELFF | TGTGCCAGCAGCTTGGTCGGCGGGGAGCTGTTTTTT | many | TRBJ2-2 | . | TRBV5-6
CATSGLAGTAAQYF | TGTGCCACCAGTGGGCTAGCAGGCACGGCGGCCCAGTACTTC | many | TRBJ2-5 | . | TRBV24-1
CVSSHTRGGVTNYGYTF | TGTGTCAGCAGCCACACCCGGGGGGGAGTTACTAACTATGGCTACACCTTC | . | TRBJ1-2 | . | TRBV4-2
CASSIKRGNYGYTF | TGTGCCAGTAGTATCAAAAGAGGGAACTATGGCTACACCTTC | many | TRBJ1-2 | . | TRBV19
CASSKQGWGYGYTF | TGTGCCAGCAGTAAACAGGGGTGGGGCTATGGCTACACCTTC | many | TRBJ1-2 | TRBD1 | TRBV27
CASIPDGIRGYTF | TGTGCCAGCATCCCCGACGGGATAAGGGGCTACACCTTC | few | TRBJ1-2 | . | TRBV2
CASSYSQGVSEAFF | TGTGCCAGCAGTTACTCCCAGGGGGTTTCTGAAGCTTTCTTT | . | TRBJ1-1 | TRBD1 | TRBV6-6
CAWDRGRGLYEQYF | TGTGCCTGGGACAGGGGAAGGGGTCTCTACGAGCAGTACTTC | medium-sized | TRBJ2-7 | TRBD1 | TRBV30
CASSITGGANSPLHF | TGTGCCAGCAGCATAACAGGGGGCGCGAATTCACCCCTCCACTTT | . | TRBJ1-6 | TRBD1 | TRBV11-2
CASSESSGGTDTQYF | TGTGCCAGCAGTGAGTCTAGCGGGGGCACAGATACGCAGTATTTT | few | TRBJ2-3 | TRBD2 | TRBV6-4
CASSPRGGNTEAFF | TGTGCCAGCTCGCCCCGGGGAGGGAACACTGAAGCTTTCTTT | many | TRBJ1-1 | . | TRBV18
CAWGQSSGRFTDTQYF | TGTGCCTGGGGTCAATCTAGCGGGAGGTTCACAGATACGCAGTATTTT | . | TRBJ2-3 | TRBD2 | TRBV30
CSASSWTGINSPLHF | TGCAGTGCTAGCTCCTGGACAGGGATTAATTCACCCCTCCACTTT | few | TRBJ1-6 | TRBD1 | TRBV20-1
CASSSRVAGVETQYF | TGTGCCAGCAGCTCCCGGGTAGCGGGAGTGGAGACCCAGTACTTC | many | TRBJ2-5 | TRBD2 | TRBV7-2
CASSLGQGRPEQYF | TGTGCCAGCAGCTTGGGACAGGGTCGTCCCGAGCAGTACTTC | many | TRBJ2-7 | TRBD1 | TRBV7-9
CASSSGSDEAFF | TGTGCCAGCAGTTCGGGGTCGGATGAAGCTTTCTTT | few | TRBJ1-1 | . | TRBV6-2/TRBV6-3
CASSNRLAGGGGTDTQYF | TGTGCCAGCAGTAACAGACTAGCGGGAGGAGGGGGCACAGATACGCAGTATTTT | few | TRBJ2-3 | TRBD2 | TRBV12-3/TRBV12-4
CASRSQTGGLDQPQHF | TGTGCCAGCAGATCGCAGACAGGGGGACTCGATCAGCCCCAGCATTTT | . | TRBJ1-5 | TRBD1 | TRBV7-6
CSATDSYEQYF | TGCAGCGCAACCGACTCCTACGAGCAGTACTTC | many | TRBJ2-7 | . | TRBV29-1
CASSERSGGLYEQYF | TGTGCCAGCAGTGAACGTAGCGGAGGACTATACGAGCAGTACTTC | many | TRBJ2-7 | . | TRBV12-3/TRBV12-4